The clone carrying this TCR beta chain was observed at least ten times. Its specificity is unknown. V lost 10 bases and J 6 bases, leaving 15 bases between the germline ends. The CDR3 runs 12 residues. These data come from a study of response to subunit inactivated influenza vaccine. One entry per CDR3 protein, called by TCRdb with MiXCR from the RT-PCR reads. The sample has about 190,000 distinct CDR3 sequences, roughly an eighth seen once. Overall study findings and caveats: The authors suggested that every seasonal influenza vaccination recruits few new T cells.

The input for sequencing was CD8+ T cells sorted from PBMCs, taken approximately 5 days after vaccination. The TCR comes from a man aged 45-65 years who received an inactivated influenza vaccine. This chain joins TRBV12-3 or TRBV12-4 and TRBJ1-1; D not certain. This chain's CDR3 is CATAGLDPEAFF. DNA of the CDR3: TGTGCCACCGCAGGCCTCGACCCTGAAGCTTTCTTT.